Shown below are 5 T cell receptor beta chains from a single sample sequenced in a study of early T cells in non-severe SARS-CoV-2 infection. One entry per CDR3 protein results from TCRdb running MiXCR on the 5' RACE reads. Here the sample spans 85,000 to 100,000 distinct CDR3 sequences, approximately 15% being singletons. The source material was whole blood. Source of these receptors: an adult who was a healthcare worker with PCR-confirmed SARS-CoV-2 infection or an uninfected control (not recorded which).

In its sample, this clonotype was seen a few times. The chain employs TRBV20-1 and TRBJ2-1; possible D gene TRBD1, 6 bases. Germline values: CDR1 DFQATT, CDR2 SNEGSKA (reference sequence). The CDR3 totals 15 residues. V lost 6 bases and J lost 0, with 15 bases in between. CDR3 sequence (DNA): TGCAGTGCGGTAAGGACAGACAGCTCCTACAATGAGCAGTTCTTC. It translates to CSAVRTDSSYNEQFF.

In this sample, this clonotype turned up a few times. The chain joins TRBV12-3 or TRBV12-4 to TRBJ1-6; 10 bases agree with TRBD1. The CDR3 length is 15 residues. The trim removed 5 bases at V and 13 bases at J, leaving 11 bases unmatched. As DNA, the CDR3 is TGTGCCAGCAGTCTCGGGGACAGGGGAGAGCTTCCCCTCCACTTT. Its protein product is CASSLGDRGELPLHF.

V gene TRBV10-2 combines with J gene TRBJ2-7; D remains unclear. V shed 0 bases and J shed 1 base, with 1 base lying between them. This CDR3 has 12 amino acids. CDR1 is WSHSY and CDR2 is SAAADI in the germline V gene. The CDR3 DNA follows: TGCGCCAGCAGTGAGTCTTCCTACGAGCAGTACTTC. This encodes CASSESSYEQYF.

The rearrangement uses TRBV28 and TRBJ2-3, with no clear D. V shed 6 bases and J shed 3 bases, with 16 bases lying between them. The CDR3 totals 15 residues. CDR1 and CDR2 (germline): MDHEN, SYDVKM. CDR3 in amino acids: CASSTYPWRTDTQYF. CDR3 coding DNA: TGTGCCAGCAGCACCTATCCGTGGCGTACAGATACGCAGTATTTT.

The chain uses TRBV28 and TRBJ1-1; D perhaps matches TRBD1 (5 bases). Trimming took 3 bases from V and 3 from J, leaving 17 bases between them. Germline V gives CDR1 MDHEN, CDR2 SYDVKM. The CDR3 consists of 16 residues. DNA of the CDR3: TGTGCCAGCAGTTTGCTCCGGGACCGGGAAGACACTGAAGCTTTCTTT. As protein: CASSLLRDREDTEAFF.